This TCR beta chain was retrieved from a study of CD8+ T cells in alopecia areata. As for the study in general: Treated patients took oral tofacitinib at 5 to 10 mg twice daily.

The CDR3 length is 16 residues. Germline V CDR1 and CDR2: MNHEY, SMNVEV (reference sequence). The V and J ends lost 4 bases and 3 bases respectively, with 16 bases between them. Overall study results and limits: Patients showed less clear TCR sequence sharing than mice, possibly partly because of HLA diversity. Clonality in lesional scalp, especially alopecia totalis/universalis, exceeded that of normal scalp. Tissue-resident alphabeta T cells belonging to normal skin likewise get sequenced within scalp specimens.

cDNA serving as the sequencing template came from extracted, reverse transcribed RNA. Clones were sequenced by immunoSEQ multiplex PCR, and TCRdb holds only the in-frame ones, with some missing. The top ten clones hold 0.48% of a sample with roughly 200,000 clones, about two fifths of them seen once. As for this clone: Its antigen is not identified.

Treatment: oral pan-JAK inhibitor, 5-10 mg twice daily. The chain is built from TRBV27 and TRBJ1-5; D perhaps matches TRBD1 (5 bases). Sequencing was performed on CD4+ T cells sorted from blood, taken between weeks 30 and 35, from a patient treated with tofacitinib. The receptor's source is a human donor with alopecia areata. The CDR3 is CASSSRDGGTNQPQHF. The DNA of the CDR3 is TGTGCCAGCAGTTCCCGGGACGGAGGTACCAATCAGCCCCAGCATTTT.